This T cell receptor (beta chain) was observed in a study of blood T cells in healthy people across ages. The use of a sample-barcoded 5' primer and a J-beta primer mix characterized a second PCR of roughly 6 to 11 cycles. Each sample provided no less than 2.5 million CDR3-containing paired-end reads. Via MiXCR, TCRdb re-called the 5' RACE reads, giving one row per CDR3 protein. The table lists 650,000 to 950,000 distinct CDR3 sequences, under 55% of them singletons. The donors, all healthy, were Caucasians living in Russia, aged about 6 to 95. RNA extraction gave at least 5.5 micrograms of total RNA per sample. Germline V gene data show CDR1 as MGHRA and CDR2 as YSYEKL. V was shortened by 0 bases and J by 2 bases, with 12 bases between the two germline ends. This CDR3 region has 16 residues.

The source is a man aged 60 to 75 in good health. This chain uses TRBV4-1 with TRBJ2-3; a weak D match, TRBD2 (6 bases). Sequencing input: blood. CDR3 in amino acids: CASSQESGEYTDTQYF. The CDR3 nucleotides read TGCGCCAGCAGCCAAGAATCGGGGGAGTACACAGATACGCAGTATTTT.